This TCR beta chain is drawn from a study of blood T cells in healthy people across ages. The study, taken as a whole, reports: TCR beta diversity, measured per million T cells, fell in a roughly linear way with age.

A note on this clonotype: Its matching antigen is unknown.

The authors ran a second PCR of about 6 to 11 cycles using a sample-barcoded 5' primer and a J-beta primer mix. The authors tagged each cDNA molecule using a template-switch adaptor with 12 random nucleotides. TCRdb re-analysed the 5' RACE reads in MiXCR, keeping a single row per CDR3 protein. The sample contains 1.5 million to 2 million distinct CDR3 sequences, roughly 30% of which appear only once. Germline CDR1 and CDR2: SGHDN and FVKESK. The trim removed 4 bases at V and 2 bases at J, leaving 11 bases unmatched. This CDR3 region has 16 residues. The receptor was isolated from a woman aged 25 to 39 in good health. The sequenced sample consisted of blood. The V and J genes are TRBV14 and TRBJ2-7, with TRBD2 identical over 7 bases. The CDR3 is CASSPRSSGVTYEQYF. DNA for the CDR3: TGTGCCAGCAGCCCAAGATCCAGCGGGGTTACCTACGAGCAGTACTTC.